A selection of T cell receptor beta chains follows, all from one sample in a study of blood T cells in healthy people across ages. MiXCR, run by TCRdb on the 5' RACE reads, gives a single entry per CDR3 protein. There are 1.5 million to 2 million distinct CDR3 sequences in the sample; about 49% occur only once, and less than 2.5% lies in the top ten. What was sequenced was blood. These receptors all stem from a woman in her thirties or forties in good health. Both conserved end residues are part of each CDR3. A D gene is named only where the DNA matches it firmly. Clone size is not always given. Where it is, it says once, few, many or a class for expanded clones.

d_call	j_call	clone_size	v_call	cdr3_aa	cdr3_nt
NA	TRBJ2-5	few	TRBV6-1	CASSEGGWAQETQYF	TGTGCCAGCAGTGAAGGGGGCTGGGCCCAAGAGACCCAGTACTTC
NA	TRBJ1-1	NA	TRBV5-1	CASSLALTGRDTEAFF	TGCGCCAGCAGCCTCGCCTTGACAGGCCGGGACACTGAAGCTTTCTTT
TRBD1	TRBJ1-2	NA	TRBV2	CASKYDRVKGYTF	TGTGCCAGCAAATATGACAGGGTGAAGGGCTACACCTTC
NA	TRBJ2-7	many	TRBV7-2	CASSLFRNEQYF	TGTGCCAGCAGCTTATTTAGGAACGAGCAGTACTTC
NA	TRBJ1-4	NA	TRBV6-5	CASTERRGTEKLFF	TGTGCCAGCACCGAGAGGAGGGGCACCGAAAAACTGTTTTTT
NA	TRBJ1-1	few	TRBV7-9	CASSINEGVYTEAFF	TGTGCCAGCAGCATCAACGAGGGGGTATACACTGAAGCTTTCTTT
TRBD2	TRBJ2-5	few	TRBV28	CASRPSGGLETQYF	TGTGCCAGCAGGCCTAGCGGGGGGTTAGAGACCCAGTACTTC
NA	TRBJ2-3	NA	TRBV9	CASSPHVGTSTDTQYF	TGTGCCAGCAGCCCCCACGTTGGGACCAGCACAGATACGCAGTATTTT
NA	TRBJ2-4	NA	TRBV15	CATSRATSVAVAKNIQYF	TGTGCCACCAGCAGAGCAACCAGCGTTGCAGTAGCCAAAAACATTCAGTACTTC
NA	TRBJ2-5	NA	TRBV4-1	CASSQDVGADEETQYF	TGCGCCAGCAGCCAAGATGTGGGTGCGGACGAAGAGACCCAGTACTTC
NA	TRBJ2-3	NA	TRBV10-3	CAISESPSDTQYF	TGTGCCATCAGTGAGTCCCCCTCCGATACGCAGTATTTT
NA	TRBJ2-3	once	TRBV6-6	CASRRKETGTDTQYF	TGTGCCAGCCGTAGAAAGGAGACGGGCACAGATACGCAGTATTTT
NA	TRBJ1-1	NA	TRBV7-2	CASSSWALGNTEAFF	TGTGCCAGCAGCTCGTGGGCTCTAGGGAACACTGAAGCTTTCTTT
NA	TRBJ2-7	NA	TRBV18	CAGSPEQGSDEQYF	TGTGCCGGCTCACCCGAACAGGGTTCAGACGAGCAGTACTTC
TRBD1	TRBJ1-2	NA	TRBV6-6	CASSYDRAGYTF	TGTGCCAGCAGTTACGACAGGGCTGGCTACACCTTC
TRBD1	TRBJ2-7	NA	TRBV25-1	CASSESGTGGDEQYF	TGTGCCAGCAGTGAATCGGGGACAGGGGGGGATGAGCAGTACTTC
NA	TRBJ2-1	NA	TRBV6-1	CASSDGIRGIDEQFF	TGTGCCAGCAGTGACGGTATTCGCGGGATCGATGAGCAGTTCTTC
TRBD2	TRBJ2-3	NA	TRBV6-5	CASSHPSGGTDTQYF	TGTGCCAGCAGCCATCCTAGCGGGGGAACAGATACGCAGTATTTT
TRBD1	TRBJ2-4	NA	TRBV7-2	CASSIGTGLGAKNIQYF	TGTGCCAGCAGCATCGGGACAGGGTTGGGGGCCAAAAACATTCAGTACTTC